Listed below are T cell receptor beta chains from one sample, sequenced in a study of Ad26.COV2.S vaccination and SARS-CoV-2 variants. The table came from immunoSEQ multiplex PCR; TCRdb's copy has only in-frame clones and leaves some out. The data contain 440,000 or so clones, nearly 90% of them singletons. The input for sequencing was peripheral blood, taken in a trial of Ad26.COV2.S vaccine versus placebo. The source is a person between 18 and 60 years old who received the Ad26.COV2.S COVID-19 vaccine or a placebo. CDR3s include the opening cysteine and the closing phenylalanine or tryptophan. A D gene is named only where the DNA matches it firmly. A row's size may be missing; if present it is once, few, many or a size class.

d_gene | abundance | j_gene | v_gene | CDR3aa | CDR3nt
TRBD2 | . | TRBJ2-2 | TRBV10-1 | CASSGLAGGPTTGELFF | TGCGCCAGCAGTGGACTAGCGGGAGGGCCGACGACCGGGGAGCTGTTTTTT
TRBD1 | few | TRBJ1-5 | TRBV27 | CASSPWDRVGQPQHF | TGTGCCAGCAGTCCCTGGGACAGGGTAGGTCAGCCCCAGCATTTT
. | . | TRBJ1-1 | TRBV28 | CASSPQPRNTEAFF | TGTGCCAGCTCTCCCCAACCTAGGAACACTGAAGCTTTCTTT
. | few | TRBJ2-7 | TRBV7-7 | CASSLEDRGADYEQYF | TGTGCTAGCAGCTTAGAGGACCGCGGGGCGGACTACGAGCAGTACTTC
TRBD1 | once | TRBJ1-2 | TRBV11-2 | CASSLGSGGNYGYTF | TGTGCCAGCAGCTTAGGGTCAGGGGGCAACTATGGCTACACCTTC
TRBD2 | . | TRBJ2-2 | TRBV20-1 | CSASNGGYGELFF | TGCAGTGCTAGTAACGGGGGGTACGGGGAGCTGTTTTTT
. | . | TRBJ2-3 | TRBV7-8 | CASSRSGSDTQYF | TGTGCCAGCAGCCGTTCCGGGTCTGATACGCAGTATTTT
. | . | TRBJ1-5 | TRBV6-5 | CASSSGIPNQPQHF | TGTGCCAGCAGTTCAGGGATCCCCAATCAGCCCCAGCATTTT
. | once | TRBJ1-3 | TRBV6-5 | CASSPRDSGRNTIYF | TGTGCCAGCAGCCCCCGGGACTCTGGGAGAAACACCATATATTTT
. | . | TRBJ1-1 | TRBV7-3 | CASSLMVGGLAFF | TGTGCCAGCAGCTTAATGGTGGGGGGCTTGGCTTTCTTT
. | . | TRBJ1-5 | TRBV27 | CASRPWVFSNQPQHF | TGTGCCAGCAGACCGTGGGTCTTCAGCAATCAGCCCCAGCATTTT
TRBD1 | . | TRBJ1-5 | TRBV28 | CASNAGQYNQPQHF | TGTGCCAGCAACGCGGGACAGTATAATCAGCCCCAGCATTTT
TRBD1 | . | TRBJ1-4 | TRBV25-1 | CASSETGVSEKLFF | TGTGCCAGCAGTGAAACAGGGGTCAGTGAAAAACTGTTTTTT
. | once | TRBJ1-1 | TRBV19 | CASAQLMNTEAFF | TGTGCATCAGCTCAACTAATGAACACTGAAGCTTTCTTT
. | . | TRBJ1-2 | TRBV4-1 | CASSQVYGNYGYTF | TGCGCCAGCAGCCAAGTATATGGTAACTATGGCTACACCTTC
. | few | TRBJ2-7 | TRBV24-1 | CATRERYRDEQYF | TGTGCCACCAGGGAAAGATATCGCGACGAGCAGTACTTC
TRBD2 | . | TRBJ2-1 | TRBV10-1 | CASSKLAGGPDEQFF | TGCGCCAGCAGTAAACTAGCGGGAGGGCCCGATGAGCAGTTCTTC